The rows below give T cell receptor beta chains drawn from one sample of a study of T cell repertoires in cytomegalovirus infection. Each CDR3 protein gets one entry after TCRdb re-called the reads with MiXCR. This table holds 200,000 to 250,000 distinct CDR3 sequences, approximately 13% found once. The specimen was PBMCs. These receptors all stem from a human donor in good health (CMV status not recorded). Some clones in this sample may be carry-over from other donors' samples. Each CDR3 is given with its conserved first and last residue. A D gene is named only where the DNA matches it firmly. Size tells how often a clone was seen (once, few, many) or the class of an expanded clone, and some rows leave it out.

D gene	clone size	V gene	J gene	CDR3 protein	CDR3 DNA
-	few	TRBV2	TRBJ1-1	CASSELGQPNTEAFF	TGTGCCAGCAGTGAACTAGGACAGCCGAACACTGAAGCTTTCTTT
-	-	TRBV7-6	TRBJ2-5	CASSLGGQAVSQYF	TGTGCCAGCAGCTTAGGAGGTCAGGCGGTTTCCCAGTACTTC
TRBD1	many	TRBV5-1	TRBJ1-2	CASSLESQGVYGYTF	TGCGCCAGCAGCTTGGAAAGTCAGGGGGTTTATGGCTACACCTTC
TRBD1	many	TRBV7-2	TRBJ1-6	CASSSTGTGSPLHF	TGTGCCAGCAGCTCAACCGGGACAGGTTCACCCCTCCACTTT
-	-	TRBV18	TRBJ1-1	CASSPTTENEAFF	TGTGCCAGCTCACCTACGACGGAGAATGAAGCTTTCTTT
-	many	TRBV24-1	TRBJ2-1	CATSDQGQPTNEQFF	TGTGCCACCAGTGACCAAGGACAGCCTACCAATGAGCAGTTCTTC
-	many	TRBV7-8	TRBJ2-5	CASSLVGGLETQYF	TGTGCCAGCAGCTTAGTTGGGGGGCTCGAGACCCAGTACTTC
-	-	TRBV29-1	TRBJ2-5	CSVDEETQYF	TGCAGCGTTGATGAGGAGACCCAGTACTTC
-	many	TRBV12-3/TRBV12-4	TRBJ1-3	CASRGTTSGNTIYF	TGTGCCAGCAGAGGGACAACCTCTGGAAACACCATATATTTT
TRBD2	many	TRBV4-2	TRBJ2-1	CASSPTSGYSSYNEQFF	TGTGCCAGCAGCCCGACTAGCGGGTATAGCTCCTACAATGAGCAGTTCTTC
TRBD2	few	TRBV15	TRBJ2-1	CATSRDLAGSKQFF	TGTGCCACCAGCAGAGATTTAGCGGGGAGTAAGCAGTTCTTC
-	many	TRBV7-2	TRBJ2-6	CASSSPGRPSGANVLTF	TGTGCCAGCAGCTCACCGGGACGGCCCTCTGGGGCCAACGTCCTGACTTTC
TRBD1	many	TRBV7-3	TRBJ1-1	CASSGRTGAEAFF	TGTGCCAGCAGCGGTCGGACAGGGGCTGAAGCTTTCTTT
-	-	TRBV27	TRBJ2-7	CASSFFGLAYEQYF	TGTGCCAGCAGTTTCTTCGGGCTAGCCTACGAGCAGTACTTC
TRBD2	many	TRBV7-9	TRBJ2-3	CASSLTSGGEDTQYF	TGTGCCAGCAGCCTGACTAGCGGAGGGGAAGATACGCAGTATTTT
-	many	TRBV29-1	TRBJ2-7	CSVSSLWGGRYEQYF	TGCAGCGTTAGTAGCCTTTGGGGAGGAAGATACGAGCAGTACTTC
TRBD1	many	TRBV6-1	TRBJ2-5	CASSTDRGKTQYF	TGTGCCAGCAGTACGGACAGGGGAAAGACCCAGTACTTC
TRBD2	few	TRBV2	TRBJ2-1	CASRQYGGAFYNEQFF	TGTGCCAGCAGACAATACGGGGGGGCTTTCTACAATGAGCAGTTCTTC
-	many	TRBV7-2	TRBJ1-4	CASSRGTNEKLFF	TGTGCCAGCAGCCGGGGGACTAATGAAAAACTGTTTTTT
TRBD1	-	TRBV19	TRBJ1-2	CASLTGGAGYTF	TGTGCCAGCTTAACAGGGGGCGCAGGCTACACCTTC
TRBD1	many	TRBV28	TRBJ2-5	CASRETGGQETQYF	TGTGCCAGCAGGGAAACAGGGGGCCAAGAGACCCAGTACTTC
-	many	TRBV5-1	TRBJ2-1	CASSLGLTNSGDEQFF	TGCGCCAGCAGCTTGGGACTAACTAACTCTGGGGATGAGCAGTTCTTC
-	many	TRBV7-8	TRBJ2-5	CASSLGLDRETQYF	TGTGCCAGCAGCTTAGGACTCGATAGGGAGACCCAGTACTTC
TRBD2	-	TRBV5-5	TRBJ2-1	CASSLPSGSGDEQFF	TGTGCCAGCAGCCTCCCTAGCGGGAGTGGGGATGAGCAGTTCTTC
-	many	TRBV7-2	TRBJ2-2	CASAGAGGAGELFF	TGTGCCAGTGCGGGGGCCGGAGGTGCCGGGGAGCTGTTTTTT
-	few	TRBV6-2/TRBV6-3	TRBJ2-4	CASSYSGKPGNIQYF	TGTGCCAGCAGTTACTCGGGCAAACCAGGGAACATTCAGTACTTC
-	many	TRBV7-2	TRBJ1-1	CASSPSLGITEAFF	TGTGCCAGCAGCCCTTCTCTCGGGATAACTGAAGCTTTCTTT
TRBD2	many	TRBV7-7	TRBJ2-3	CASSLGGSPTDTQYF	TGTGCCAGCAGCCTCGGGGGGTCCCCCACAGATACGCAGTATTTT
TRBD1	many	TRBV12-3/TRBV12-4	TRBJ2-3	CASSSLGQGIGTQYF	TGTGCCAGCAGTTCCCTCGGACAGGGCATTGGTACGCAGTATTTT
TRBD1	-	TRBV11-2	TRBJ1-1	CASSAWDRDTEAFF	TGTGCCAGCAGCGCCTGGGACAGGGACACTGAAGCTTTCTTT
TRBD2	many	TRBV7-2	TRBJ2-1	CASSLEAGGPPGNEQFF	TGTGCCAGCAGCTTAGAAGCGGGAGGGCCCCCGGGCAATGAGCAGTTCTTC
-	many	TRBV14	TRBJ1-1	CASSQERSGVTEAFF	TGTGCCAGCAGCCAAGAGAGGTCCGGGGTGACTGAAGCTTTCTTT
-	-	TRBV5-1	TRBJ1-3	CASSLEGDPGNTIYF	TGCGCCAGCAGCTTGGAAGGGGACCCTGGAAACACCATATATTTT
-	many	TRBV7-9	TRBJ2-3	CASSSPRGTQYF	TGTGCCAGCAGCTCCCCTCGGGGTACGCAGTATTTT
-	many	TRBV7-2	TRBJ1-1	CASSLIGSNTEAFF	TGTGCCAGCAGCTTAATTGGCAGCAACACTGAAGCTTTCTTT
TRBD2	many	TRBV7-2	TRBJ2-5	CASSGHSGSGETQYF	TGTGCCAGCAGCGGCCATAGCGGGAGCGGAGAGACCCAGTACTTC
-	many	TRBV25-1	TRBJ1-2	CASSEYSIMTGTTTRFGYTF	TGTGCCAGCAGTGAATATTCTATCATGACCGGGACTACCACGCGGTTTGGCTACACCTTC
TRBD1	many	TRBV11-3	TRBJ1-1	CASSLESRGPFGENTEAFF	TGTGCCAGCAGCTTAGAGAGTAGGGGGCCCTTTGGTGAGAACACTGAAGCTTTCTTT
-	-	TRBV29-1	TRBJ2-1	CSAGTLAKLFF	TGCAGCGCTGGGACTCTAGCAAAGTTGTTCTTC
-	-	TRBV6-5	TRBJ1-1	CASSYSGRIGVDAFF	TGTGCCAGCAGTTACTCGGGGAGGATTGGGGTTGATGCTTTCTTT
-	-	TRBV30	TRBJ1-6	CAWSGQPGYNSPLHF	TGTGCCTGGAGTGGACAGCCCGGTTATAATTCACCCCTCCACTTT
-	few	TRBV6-2/TRBV6-3	TRBJ1-1	CASSLGRVGGTEAFF	TGTGCCAGCAGTTTGGGCAGGGTCGGGGGCACTGAAGCTTTCTTT